Shown below are 9 T cell receptor beta chains from a single sample sequenced in a study of T-cell memory formation after mild COVID-19. MiXCR, run by TCRdb on the 5' RACE reads, gives a single entry per CDR3 protein. This sample has some 600,000 distinct CDR3 sequences; roughly 17% occur once, and the top ten carry roughly 8.2%. Sequencing was done on a sample of PBMCs or a T cell subset sorted from them (not recorded which). Source of these receptors: an adult woman who had mild COVID-19 (a few samples of this study predate the infection). Cell type and time point are not known.

This clonotype has more than one count but fewer than ten. The chain combines TRBV12-3 or TRBV12-4 with TRBJ2-5; a possible D gene is TRBD2 (6 bases). V lost 9 bases and J lost 0, with 11 bases in between. This CDR3 comprises 13 residues. The CDR3 loop reads CASRDSYQETQYF. The CDR3 bases are TGTGCCAGTAGGGACTCTTACCAAGAGACCCAGTACTTC.

The rearrangement uses TRBV12-3 or TRBV12-4 and TRBJ2-1; unclear D gene. The CDR3 runs to 11 residues. Deletions cut 6 bases from V and 8 bases from J, with 8 bases between. This chain's CDR3 is CASSRDYEQFF. The CDR3 DNA follows: TGTGCCAGCAGCAGAGACTATGAGCAGTTCTTC.

There are a few counts of this clonotype. This sequence joins TRBV27 and TRBJ2-3, with 13 bases identical to TRBD2. In germline, CDR1 is MNHEY, CDR2 SMNVEV (reference sequence). This CDR3 comprises 17 residues. The ends lost 5 bases at V and 4 bases at J; junction bases unmatched: 9. CDR3 sequence (DNA): TGTGCCAGCAGTGTCCGACTAGCGGGGGGCTATGCAGATACGCAGTATTTT. Protein product: CASSVRLAGGYADTQYF.

This clonotype has only a few counts. The rearrangement links TRBV7-9 to TRBJ2-7, with D perhaps TRBD1 (6 bases). CDR3 length: 14 residues. Germline CDR1 and CDR2: SEHNR and FQNEAQ (reference sequence). V was clipped by 1 base and J by 6 bases, with 13 bases between them. The CDR3 sequence: CASSLVSGAVEQYF. The CDR3 DNA follows: TGTGCCAGCAGCTTAGTGTCAGGGGCAGTCGAGCAGTACTTC.

A few counts support this clonotype. The rearrangement uses TRBV5-1 and TRBJ1-1, with 8 nucleotides matching TRBD1. Germline values: CDR1 SGHRS, CDR2 YFSETQ. The V segment lost 7 bases and the J segment 6 bases; nucleotides outside the gene matches: 11. This CDR3 contains 14 residues. The CDR3 region is CASRGQTGAAEAFF. The CDR3 nucleotides read TGCGCCAGCCGGGGCCAGACAGGGGCGGCTGAAGCTTTCTTT.

This clonotype was found a few times. The gene calls are TRBV27 and TRBJ2-1, with D perhaps TRBD2 (6 bases). This CDR3 region has 14 residues. V shed 5 bases and J shed 10 bases, with 18 bases lying between them. The germline V gene encodes CDR1 MNHEY and CDR2 SMNVEV (reference sequence). In nucleotides, the CDR3 is TGTGCCAGCAGTACCCGGGACTCCGCGCGGGAGCAGTTCTTC. This translates into CASSTRDSAREQFF.

This clonotype has only a few counts. V gene TRBV9 combines with J gene TRBJ2-2; D gene unclear. Germline V CDR1 and CDR2: SGDLS, YYNGEE. CDR3 length: 14 amino acids. Trimming cost V 0 bases and J 4 bases, with 7 bases left between them. The CDR3 is CASSVETGTGELFF. The CDR3 DNA is TGTGCCAGCAGCGTAGAAACTGGCACCGGGGAGCTGTTTTTT.

This rearrangement joins TRBV20-1 to TRBJ2-1; D is possibly TRBD2 (6 bases). Trimming cost V 2 bases and J 8 bases, with 10 bases left between them. CDR3 length: 12 residues. Per germline, CDR1 DFQATT and CDR2 SNEGSKA (reference sequence). The CDR3 DNA is TGCAGTGCTAGACGGTCGGGAGATGAGCAGTTCTTC. Translation: CSARRSGDEQFF.

Only a few counts were recorded for this clonotype. The V gene is TRBV18, the J gene TRBJ2-7; 7 positions match TRBD1. The CDR3 has 13 amino acids. The germline V gene encodes CDR1 KGHSH and CDR2 LQKENI. The J segment lost 3 bases and the V segment lost 4 bases, leaving 3 bases of the junction unmatched. CDR3 protein: CASSQDRNYEQYF. For the CDR3, the DNA is TGTGCCAGCTCACAGGACAGGAACTACGAGCAGTACTTC. The full variable domain, with the rest looked up from reference TRBV18 and TRBJ2-7, is NAGVMQNPRHLVRRRGQEARLRCSPMKGHSHVYWYRQLPEEGLKFMVYLQKENIIDESGMPKERFSAEFPKEGPSILRIQQVVRGDSAAYFCASSQDRNYEQYFGPGTRLTVT.